This section outlines one TCR beta chain sequence together with its context. V gave up 0 bases and J gave up 5 bases, with 19 bases separating them. This CDR3 is built from 17 residues. The germline CDR1 and CDR2 sequences are LNHNV and YYDKDF (reference sequence). Participants were aged about 18 to 95 years, lived in under 25 US areas, and enrolled virtually. Recovered Cohort 3 donors showed two negative PCRs, clearance, or symptom resolution. The record originates from a study of blood T cell repertoires in COVID-19. TCRdb's table, derived via immunoSEQ multiplex PCR, lists solely in-frame clones and lacks some. The repertoire holds fewer than 500,000 clones, with 75% to 90% as singletons.

Sequenced: PBMCs or T cells enriched from blood (not recorded which). The TCR originated in a woman between 18 and 30 years old who had recovered from COVID-19. This chain uses TRBV15 with TRBJ2-5, with D unresolved. In DNA, the CDR3 is TGTGCCACCAGCAGAGATCATAGGAGTGCTGGTGCGGAGACCCAGTACTTC. This translates into CATSRDHRSAGAETQYF. Full variable domain (rest looked up from reference TRBV15 and TRBJ2-5): DAMVIQNPRYQVTQFGKPVTLSCSQTLNHNVMYWYQQKSSQAPKLLFHYYDKDFNNEADTPDNFQSRRPNTSFCFLDIRSPGLGDTAMYLCATSRDHRSAGAETQYFGPGTRLLVL.